A single sample is the source of the 11 T cell receptor beta chains below, sequenced in a study of PD-L1 blockade in urothelial cancer (dated by TCRdb to 2017 to 2019). Libraries were built with the immunoSEQ multiplex PCR assay. The clones in this table, taken by TCRdb from immuneACCESS, are in-frame only. Not every clone is retained; where verified, under half of the shortfall comes from an unresolved V gene, and the cause of the rest is unknown. The sample includes around 100,000 clones, with approximately 86% observed a single time. The ten largest clones represent about 2.6% of the sample. The sample consisted of PBMCs, taken around atezolizumab (anti-PD-L1) treatment. The source is a man aged 45 to 65 with urothelial cancer.

The chain is built from TRBV10-2 and TRBJ2-3; D perhaps matches TRBD2 (6 bases). There are 14 residues in the CDR3. Germline V CDR1 and CDR2: WSHSY, SAAADI. The CDR3 protein is CAIRNRDFTDTQYF. CDR3 coding DNA: TGCGCAATAAGAAACCGGGACTTCACAGATACGCAGTATTTT.

The chain has TRBV4-1 and TRBJ2-7, with D perhaps matching TRBD1 (5 bases). This CDR3 is 13 amino acids long. Germline-derived CDR1 and CDR2 are MGHRA and YSYEKL. V was pared by 3 bases and J by 5 bases, with 11 bases between. CDR3 nucleotide sequence: TGCGCCAGCAGCCACCGACAGTCCCACGAGCAGTACTTC. It codes for CASSHRQSHEQYF.

The V and J genes are TRBV28 and TRBJ2-5, with D perhaps matching TRBD2 (6 bases). Germline assignment: CDR1 MDHEN and CDR2 SYDVKM. V was clipped by 6 bases and J by 4 bases, with 12 bases between them. The CDR3 is 13 amino acids. The DNA for the CDR3 is TGTGCCAGCAGGCGCCACGGGGGAGAGACCCAGTACTTC. Translating it yields CASRRHGGETQYF.

The J gene is TRBJ2-7, the V gene TRBV7-6, with TRBD2 as a possible D gene (7 bases). V shed 1 base and J shed 5 bases, with 18 bases lying between them. The germline gives CDR1 SGHVS, CDR2 FNYEAQ. The CDR3 sequence is 16 residues long. The CDR3 sequence: CASSLGRGASVDEQYF. CDR3 coding DNA: TGTGCCAGCAGCTTAGGTCGGGGGGCTTCGGTCGACGAGCAGTACTTC.

This sequence joins TRBV6-6 and TRBJ2-3, with 8 nucleotides matching TRBD1. The CDR3 length is 15 residues. The germline CDR1 and CDR2 sequences are MNHNY and SVGAGI (reference sequence). The V segment lost 6 bases and the J segment 4 bases; nucleotides outside the gene matches: 9. Here the CDR3 DNA reads TGTGCCAGCAGACCTAATACAGGGGGGCCAGATACGCAGTATTTT. The encoded protein is CASRPNTGGPDTQYF.

The CDR3, as DNA: TGTGCCAGTAGTGTGAGCGGGAGGCCCGAAGAGACCCAGTACTTC. Protein: CASSVSGRPEETQYF. The chain links TRBV19 to TRBJ2-5; TRBD2 matches at 9 bases. V shed 5 bases and J 3 bases; nucleotides not matched to a gene: 7. This CDR3 has 15 residues. Per germline, CDR1 LNHDA and CDR2 SQIVND (reference sequence). The entire variable domain, with the rest obtained from reference TRBV19 and TRBJ2-5, is as follows: DGGITQSPKYLFRKEGQNVTLSCEQNLNHDAMYWYRQDPGQGLRLIYYSQIVNDFQKGDIAEGYSVSREKKESFPLTVTSAQKNPTAFYLCASSVSGRPEETQYFGPGTRLLVL.

The chain is built from TRBV11-2 and TRBJ2-2, with a weak D call TRBD1 (6 bases). Germline values: CDR1 SGHAT, CDR2 FQNNGV. Trimming shortened V by 5 bases and J by 0 bases, and 10 bases separated the two germline ends. This CDR3 comprises 15 residues. The CDR3 region has the DNA TGTGCCAGCAGCCCCGACAGGTCGAACACCGGGGAGCTGTTTTTT. Translated: CASSPDRSNTGELFF.

This chain links TRBV15 with TRBJ1-1; unclear D gene. This CDR3 has 18 amino acids. CDR1 and CDR2 from the germline V gene are LNHNV and YYDKDF (reference sequence). Trimming took off 3 bases at V and 1 base at J, with 21 bases between the two ends. CDR3 nucleotide sequence: TGTGCCACCAGCAGTCCCAAGGAGGGTAAGAAGGGGAACACTGAAGCTTTCTTT. Protein: CATSSPKEGKKGNTEAFF.

This sequence joins TRBV7-9 and TRBJ1-1; weak D call: TRBD1 (5 bases). V lost 5 bases and J 3 bases, leaving 13 bases between the germline ends. The CDR3 covers 14 residues. The germline CDR1 and CDR2 sequences are SEHNR and FQNEAQ (reference sequence). This CDR3 reads CASSRGSPYTEAFF. In nucleotides, the CDR3 is TGTGCCAGCAGCAGGGGCAGTCCTTACACTGAAGCTTTCTTT.

V is TRBV6-5 and J is TRBJ2-7, with 7 bases lining up with TRBD1. Germline-derived CDR1 and CDR2 are MNHEY and SVGAGI. The trim removed 10 bases at V and 10 bases at J, leaving 13 bases unmatched. The CDR3 is 12 amino acids. The DNA for the CDR3 is TGTGCCACAACAGGGGCCACCCCGTACCAGTACTTC. It yields the protein CATTGATPYQYF.

V usage is TRBV5-1 and J usage is TRBJ2-1; D is perhaps TRBD2 (5 bases). The CDR3 runs to 15 residues. Germline lookup yields CDR1 SGHRS and CDR2 YFSETQ. Trimming stripped 5 bases from V and 5 bases from J, with 17 bases between. The CDR3 nucleotides are TGCGCCAGCAGTTTTATAGCGTTTTTGAACAATGAGCAGTTCTTC. Protein sequence: CASSFIAFLNNEQFF.